This T cell receptor beta chain derives from a study of blood T cell repertoires in COVID-19. About the study: T cells, B-cell-depleted T cells, or PBMCs provided the cDNA or gDNA that served as material.

Only in-frame clones appear in the TCRdb table, and some are missing; sequencing was by immunoSEQ multiplex PCR. The sample gives about 260,000 clones, around 90% of which show up once; more than 0.55% is in the top ten. The CDR3 extends over 22 amino acids. Germline V lookup: CDR1 SGHTA, CDR2 FQGTGA. Trimming took off 6 bases at V and 2 bases at J, with 37 bases between the two ends. Input material: peripheral blood. V usage is TRBV7-3 and J usage is TRBJ1-1, with D perhaps TRBD1 (6 bases). The clonotype comes from a human donor in a cohort sampled during active COVID-19. CDR3 in amino acids: CASRPQGHRADLSPHSNTEAFF. Written as DNA, the CDR3 is TGTGCCAGCAGGCCCCAAGGGCACAGGGCCGACCTATCCCCTCACTCAAACACTGAAGCTTTCTTT.